These T cell receptor beta chains were read from a single sample in a study of blood T cell repertoires in COVID-19. Sequencing used immunoSEQ multiplex PCR; TCRdb keeps in-frame clones, though not all of them. The repertoire consists of about 72,000 clones, with 86% occurring once and the leading ten covering approximately 8.4%. The sample consisted of peripheral blood. These TCRs come from a man aged 25-45 years with acute or convalescent COVID-19. Both conserved end residues are part of each CDR3. Each record gives: D gene, V gene, J gene, clone size, CDR3 protein, CDR3 DNA. The D gene is left open where the match is weak. Some rows mark clone size as missing; the rest say once, few, many or name a class of expanded clone.

d_gene: TRBD1; v_gene: TRBV7-2; j_gene: TRBJ1-2; abundance: -; CDR3aa: CASSLMGSGQGYDGYTF; CDR3nt: TGTGCCAGCAGCTTAATGGGCTCGGGACAGGGATATGATGGCTACACCTTC
d_gene: -; v_gene: TRBV9; j_gene: TRBJ2-1; abundance: -; CDR3aa: CASSVSQGNEQFF; CDR3nt: TGTGCCAGCAGCGTATCTCAGGGGAATGAGCAGTTCTTC
d_gene: TRBD1; v_gene: TRBV19; j_gene: TRBJ1-1; abundance: -; CDR3aa: CASRADRGAEAFF; CDR3nt: TGTGCCAGTAGGGCCGACAGGGGGGCTGAAGCTTTCTTT
d_gene: TRBD2; v_gene: TRBV7-9; j_gene: TRBJ2-1; abundance: -; CDR3aa: CASSHSGRFYNEQFF; CDR3nt: TGTGCCAGCAGCCATAGCGGGAGGTTCTACAATGAGCAGTTCTTC
d_gene: -; v_gene: TRBV7-9; j_gene: TRBJ2-5; abundance: -; CDR3aa: CASSFYVPGNQTQYF; CDR3nt: TGTGCCAGCAGCTTTTACGTTCCGGGGAACCAGACCCAGTACTTC
d_gene: TRBD2; v_gene: TRBV11-3; j_gene: TRBJ2-3; abundance: few; CDR3aa: CASGPSGADTQYF; CDR3nt: TGTGCCAGCGGTCCTAGCGGCGCAGATACGCAGTATTTT
d_gene: TRBD2; v_gene: TRBV7-2; j_gene: TRBJ2-1; abundance: -; CDR3aa: CASSSRLAGYNEQFF; CDR3nt: TGTGCCAGCAGCTCAAGACTAGCGGGTTACAATGAGCAGTTCTTC
d_gene: -; v_gene: TRBV27; j_gene: TRBJ1-1; abundance: -; CDR3aa: CASRSPTENTEAFF; CDR3nt: TGTGCCAGCAGGAGCCCGACTGAGAACACTGAAGCTTTCTTT
d_gene: -; v_gene: TRBV7-8; j_gene: TRBJ2-7; abundance: few; CDR3aa: CASSLFSFVQGGEQYF; CDR3nt: TGTGCCAGCAGCTTATTTAGTTTTGTTCAGGGCGGCGAGCAGTACTTC
d_gene: -; v_gene: TRBV5-1; j_gene: TRBJ2-5; abundance: -; CDR3aa: CASSRRGQSGETQYF; CDR3nt: TGCGCCAGCAGCCGGAGGGGACAGTCAGGGGAGACCCAGTACTTC
d_gene: TRBD1; v_gene: TRBV9; j_gene: TRBJ1-4; abundance: -; CDR3aa: CASSVAPTGFTEKLFF; CDR3nt: TGTGCCAGCAGCGTAGCCCCGACAGGGTTCACTGAAAAACTGTTTTTT
d_gene: -; v_gene: TRBV20-1; j_gene: TRBJ2-1; abundance: -; CDR3aa: CSARLAEQFF; CDR3nt: TGCAGTGCTAGACTAGCAGAGCAGTTCTTC
d_gene: TRBD2; v_gene: TRBV6-2/TRBV6-3; j_gene: TRBJ2-1; abundance: once; CDR3aa: CASSYRAGGNRNNEQFF; CDR3nt: TGTGCCAGCAGTTACAGGGCGGGAGGGAACAGGAACAATGAGCAGTTCTTC
d_gene: -; v_gene: TRBV15; j_gene: TRBJ1-1; abundance: few; CDR3aa: CATSRRRLGRNTEAFF; CDR3nt: TGTGCCACCAGCAGACGGAGACTAGGACGGAACACTGAAGCTTTCTTT
d_gene: TRBD2; v_gene: TRBV5-6; j_gene: TRBJ2-1; abundance: -; CDR3aa: CASSLVAGSYNEQFF; CDR3nt: TGTGCCAGCAGCTTGGTAGCGGGTTCCTACAATGAGCAGTTCTTC
d_gene: TRBD2; v_gene: TRBV18; j_gene: TRBJ2-3; abundance: -; CDR3aa: CASSPLVAGTDTQYF; CDR3nt: TGTGCCAGCTCACCATTAGTAGCGGGTACAGATACGCAGTATTTT
d_gene: -; v_gene: TRBV6-5; j_gene: TRBJ1-6; abundance: -; CDR3aa: CASSYQGYSPLHF; CDR3nt: TGTGCCAGCAGTTATCAGGGGTATTCACCCCTCCACTTT
d_gene: -; v_gene: TRBV19; j_gene: TRBJ2-7; abundance: -; CDR3aa: CASSPKITPPSYEQYF; CDR3nt: TGTGCCAGTAGTCCCAAGATAACTCCACCTTCCTACGAGCAGTACTTC
d_gene: TRBD1; v_gene: TRBV6-6; j_gene: TRBJ2-1; abundance: -; CDR3aa: CASSYGTGFYNEQFF; CDR3nt: TGTGCCAGCAGTTACGGGACAGGGTTCTACAATGAGCAGTTCTTC
d_gene: TRBD1; v_gene: TRBV28; j_gene: TRBJ1-2; abundance: -; CDR3aa: CASSLGPGGYGYTF; CDR3nt: TGTGCCAGCAGTTTGGGTCCAGGGGGCTATGGCTACACCTTC
d_gene: TRBD2; v_gene: TRBV7-8; j_gene: TRBJ2-1; abundance: -; CDR3aa: CASQQLAGGLVLEQFF; CDR3nt: TGTGCCAGCCAACAGCTAGCGGGAGGATTGGTCTTAGAGCAGTTCTTC
d_gene: -; v_gene: TRBV7-2; j_gene: TRBJ2-3; abundance: -; CDR3aa: CASSLDGGPTDTQYF; CDR3nt: TGTGCCAGCAGCTTAGATGGCGGGCCCACAGATACGCAGTATTTT
d_gene: -; v_gene: TRBV2; j_gene: TRBJ2-6; abundance: -; CDR3aa: CAGGSVSGANVLTF; CDR3nt: TGTGCCGGGGGGAGCGTCTCTGGGGCCAACGTCCTGACTTTC
d_gene: -; v_gene: TRBV28; j_gene: TRBJ1-5; abundance: once; CDR3aa: CASSGRQYSNQPQHF; CDR3nt: TGTGCCAGCAGTGGCCGACAGTATAGCAATCAGCCCCAGCATTTT
d_gene: -; v_gene: TRBV7-3; j_gene: TRBJ2-1; abundance: -; CDR3aa: CASSLSGGREVFF; CDR3nt: TGTGCCAGCAGCTTAAGTGGGGGCAGAGAGGTGTTCTTC
d_gene: -; v_gene: TRBV28; j_gene: TRBJ1-1; abundance: -; CDR3aa: CASSLQGGTEAFF; CDR3nt: TGTGCCAGCAGTTTGCAGGGAGGGACTGAAGCTTTCTTT
d_gene: TRBD2; v_gene: TRBV13; j_gene: TRBJ2-1; abundance: -; CDR3aa: CASSPGLAGGRTGQFF; CDR3nt: TGTGCCAGCAGCCCGGGACTAGCGGGAGGCCGCACAGGGCAGTTCTTC
d_gene: TRBD1; v_gene: TRBV6-2/TRBV6-3; j_gene: TRBJ2-1; abundance: -; CDR3aa: CASSYLGQGVDNEQFF; CDR3nt: TGTGCCAGCAGTTACTTGGGACAGGGGGTGGACAATGAGCAGTTCTTC
d_gene: -; v_gene: TRBV7-2; j_gene: TRBJ2-5; abundance: -; CDR3aa: CASSFGQAETQYF; CDR3nt: TGTGCCAGCAGCTTCGGCCAGGCGGAGACCCAGTACTTC
d_gene: -; v_gene: TRBV5-8; j_gene: TRBJ1-2; abundance: -; CDR3aa: CASSLGQLTGNYGYTF; CDR3nt: TGTGCCAGCAGCTTGGGACAGCTAACTGGTAACTATGGCTACACCTTC
d_gene: TRBD2; v_gene: TRBV3-1/TRBV3-2; j_gene: TRBJ2-5; abundance: -; CDR3aa: CASSQARTSGRQTQYF; CDR3nt: TGTGCCAGCAGCCAAGCGAGGACTAGCGGGAGACAGACCCAGTACTTC
d_gene: -; v_gene: TRBV3-1/TRBV3-2; j_gene: TRBJ2-5; abundance: -; CDR3aa: CASSQGAGPPTQYF; CDR3nt: TGTGCCAGCAGCCAAGGAGCGGGCCCGCCGACCCAGTACTTC
d_gene: -; v_gene: TRBV5-1; j_gene: TRBJ1-1; abundance: -; CDR3aa: CASRSGTLNTEAFF; CDR3nt: TGCGCCAGCAGATCCGGGACACTGAACACTGAAGCTTTCTTT
d_gene: TRBD1; v_gene: TRBV7-2; j_gene: TRBJ2-2; abundance: few; CDR3aa: CASSLWTGVTGELFF; CDR3nt: TGTGCCAGCAGCTTATGGACAGGAGTCACCGGGGAGCTGTTTTTT
d_gene: TRBD2; v_gene: TRBV28; j_gene: TRBJ2-1; abundance: -; CDR3aa: CASNKREGFVNEQFF; CDR3nt: TGTGCCAGCAATAAGCGGGAGGGTTTTGTGAATGAGCAGTTCTTC
d_gene: -; v_gene: TRBV28; j_gene: TRBJ1-5; abundance: few; CDR3aa: CASSRGRGGNQPQHF; CDR3nt: TGTGCCAGCAGTCGAGGGAGGGGAGGCAATCAGCCCCAGCATTTT
d_gene: TRBD1; v_gene: TRBV27; j_gene: TRBJ2-7; abundance: -; CDR3aa: CASSSQGGTYEQYF; CDR3nt: TGTGCCAGCAGTTCACAGGGGGGAACCTACGAGCAGTACTTC
d_gene: TRBD1; v_gene: TRBV6-5; j_gene: TRBJ1-5; abundance: once; CDR3aa: CASLQGYSQPQHF; CDR3nt: TGTGCCAGCCTACAGGGGTATAGTCAGCCCCAGCATTTT
d_gene: -; v_gene: TRBV5-1; j_gene: TRBJ2-5; abundance: -; CDR3aa: CASSSTGPETQYF; CDR3nt: TGCGCCAGCAGCTCGACAGGTCCGGAGACCCAGTACTTC
d_gene: -; v_gene: TRBV9; j_gene: TRBJ1-4; abundance: -; CDR3aa: CASSTGTGGSNEKLFF; CDR3nt: TGTGCCAGCAGCACCGGGACCGGAGGGTCTAATGAAAAACTGTTTTTT
d_gene: -; v_gene: TRBV28; j_gene: TRBJ1-5; abundance: -; CDR3aa: CASSLGLRGGQPQHF; CDR3nt: TGTGCCAGCAGTTTAGGTCTTAGGGGGGGACAGCCCCAGCATTTT
d_gene: TRBD1; v_gene: TRBV18; j_gene: TRBJ1-5; abundance: -; CDR3aa: CASSPGTGNQPQHF; CDR3nt: TGTGCCAGCTCACCCGGGACAGGGAATCAGCCCCAGCATTTT
d_gene: TRBD2; v_gene: TRBV6-2/TRBV6-3; j_gene: TRBJ2-7; abundance: -; CDR3aa: CASSSSGTSGSKQYF; CDR3nt: TGTGCCAGCAGCTCCTCCGGGACTAGCGGGAGTAAGCAGTACTTC
d_gene: -; v_gene: TRBV18; j_gene: TRBJ1-2; abundance: -; CDR3aa: CATTLRAGYGYTF; CDR3nt: TGTGCCACCACGCTGCGGGCGGGCTATGGCTACACCTTC
d_gene: -; v_gene: TRBV6-4; j_gene: TRBJ2-2; abundance: -; CDR3aa: CASSDSTEGLNTGELFF; CDR3nt: TGTGCCAGCAGTGACTCGACGGAGGGTCTGAACACCGGGGAGCTGTTTTTT
d_gene: -; v_gene: TRBV7-2; j_gene: TRBJ2-1; abundance: -; CDR3aa: CASSFAGAAGDEQFF; CDR3nt: TGTGCCAGCAGCTTTGCGGGCGCGGCCGGGGATGAGCAGTTCTTC
d_gene: -; v_gene: TRBV6-5; j_gene: TRBJ2-7; abundance: -; CDR3aa: CASLESGVSYEQYF; CDR3nt: TGTGCCAGCCTTGAATCGGGGGTCTCCTACGAGCAGTACTTC
d_gene: TRBD2; v_gene: TRBV7-9; j_gene: TRBJ2-1; abundance: -; CDR3aa: CASSPTSGRDYNEQFF; CDR3nt: TGTGCCAGCAGCCCGACTAGCGGGAGAGACTACAATGAGCAGTTCTTC
d_gene: TRBD2; v_gene: TRBV3-1/TRBV3-2; j_gene: TRBJ2-3; abundance: -; CDR3aa: CASTVQREGITDTQYF; CDR3nt: TGTGCCAGCACCGTCCAGCGGGAGGGGATCACAGATACGCAGTATTTT
d_gene: -; v_gene: TRBV7-9; j_gene: TRBJ2-7; abundance: -; CDR3aa: CASSFYGSSYEQYF; CDR3nt: TGTGCCAGCAGCTTCTACGGGAGCTCCTACGAGCAGTACTTC
d_gene: -; v_gene: TRBV5-1; j_gene: TRBJ2-7; abundance: -; CDR3aa: CASSLEPGFTEQYF; CDR3nt: TGCGCCAGCAGCTTGGAGCCAGGATTTACGGAGCAGTACTTC
d_gene: TRBD2; v_gene: TRBV27; j_gene: TRBJ2-3; abundance: once; CDR3aa: CASSLYLAGGSTDTQYF; CDR3nt: TGTGCCAGCAGTTTATATTTGGCGGGAGGAAGCACAGATACGCAGTATTTT
d_gene: TRBD1; v_gene: TRBV5-4; j_gene: TRBJ1-2; abundance: -; CDR3aa: CASSLALQGKYGYTF; CDR3nt: TGTGCCAGCAGCTTGGCTTTACAGGGGAAATATGGCTACACCTTC
d_gene: -; v_gene: TRBV19; j_gene: TRBJ1-2; abundance: -; CDR3aa: CASRRDYYGYTF; CDR3nt: TGTGCCAGTAGAAGGGACTACTATGGCTACACCTTC
d_gene: TRBD1; v_gene: TRBV6-5; j_gene: TRBJ1-6; abundance: -; CDR3aa: CASSWRQGNSPLHF; CDR3nt: TGTGCCAGCAGTTGGAGACAGGGGAATTCACCCCTCCACTTT